These 14 T cell receptor beta chains share one sample of origin, sequenced in a study of cytomegalovirus exposure and HLA in healthy donors. The PCR ran on 60 Vbeta and 13 Jbeta primers. Libraries were prepared by immunoSEQ multiplex PCR; TCRdb keeps only in-frame clonotypes and omits some of them. This table holds approximately 95,000 clones, approximately 80% found once. The sample taken for sequencing was PBMCs. These receptors originate from a woman in her thirties or forties in good health and CMV-seropositive.

This clone has just a few counts. J is TRBJ2-5 and V is TRBV5-4; 8 bases match TRBD2. CDR3 length equals 15 residues. Per the germline V gene, CDR1 is SGHNT and CDR2 is YYREEE (reference sequence). The ends lost 4 bases at V and 4 bases at J; junction bases unmatched: 9. CDR3 DNA: TGTGCCAGCAGCCCCGGGGGGGGGCTGGGAGAGACCCAGTACTTC. It translates to CASSPGGGLGETQYF.

The J gene is TRBJ2-7, the V gene TRBV2, with a weak D call TRBD2 (5 bases). CDR1 is SNHLY, CDR2 FYNNEI, per germline. The CDR3 is 14 residues long. The V end lost 6 bases, the J end lost 2 bases, and 14 bases lay between the germline ends. The CDR3 region is CASSADSSPYEQYF. For the CDR3, the DNA is TGTGCCAGCAGCGCGGACTCCTCCCCCTACGAGCAGTACTTC. The whole variable domain, remainder taken from reference TRBV2 and TRBJ2-7, is EPEVTQTPSHQVTQMGQEVILRCVPISNHLYFYWYRQILGQKVEFLVSFYNNEISEKSEIFDDQFSVERPDGSNFTLKIRSTKLEDSAMYFCASSADSSPYEQYFGPGTRLTVT.

The gene calls are TRBV4-1 and TRBJ2-1, with a weak D call TRBD1 (5 bases). The CDR3 runs to 16 residues. V lost 4 bases to trimming and J lost 2 bases, with 15 bases between them. The germline V gene has CDR1 MGHRA and CDR2 YSYEKL. CDR3 amino acids: CASSPQGNSAYNEQFF. CDR3 coding DNA: TGCGCCAGCAGCCCCCAGGGTAATTCTGCCTACAATGAGCAGTTCTTC.

Remarks on this clone: Germline and junction disagree at one end, which may indicate a read error. The CDR3, as DNA: TGTGCTAGCAGCGAAGGACTAGCGGGAGGGGGGTACGAGCAGTACTTC. Residues: CASSEGLAGGGYEQYF. V and J are TRBV7-7 and TRBJ2-7; 15 nucleotides agree with TRBD2. Germline V lookup: CDR1 SSHAT, CDR2 FNYEAQ (reference sequence). The CDR3 length is 16 residues.

The CDR3 DNA reads as TGTGCCAGCAGTGAAGAGGTATTGCGGGAGCAGTTCTTC. Its translation: CASSEEVLREQFF. The chain carries TRBV2 and TRBJ2-1, with unresolved D. The germline gives CDR1 SNHLY, CDR2 FYNNEI. Trimming removed 1 base from V and 10 bases from J, with 11 bases in between. This CDR3 contains 13 residues.

The CDR3: CASRSGSSYEQYF. The CDR3 coding sequence is TGTGCCAGCAGGAGCGGGAGCTCCTACGAGCAGTACTTC. The J gene is TRBJ2-7, the V gene TRBV25-1, with 8 bases lining up with TRBD2. V lost 6 bases and J lost 0; bases outside the gene matches: 1. Per germline, CDR1 MGHDK and CDR2 SYGVNS. The CDR3 is 13 residues long.

This clone was seen once. V and J are TRBV7-9 and TRBJ2-2; no reliable D call. The germline V and J ends were trimmed by 5 bases and 4 bases, with 23 bases remaining between them. The CDR3 consists of 18 residues. Germline V CDR1 and CDR2: SEHNR, FQNEAQ (reference sequence). This chain's CDR3 is CASSPRLGVSLGTGELFF. The DNA of the CDR3 is TGTGCCAGCAGCCCCCGACTTGGCGTATCTCTGGGCACCGGGGAGCTGTTTTTT.

This rearrangement joins TRBV5-6 to TRBJ2-7, with TRBD2 as a possible D gene (6 bases). CDR1 is SGHDT, CDR2 YYEEEE, per germline. Deletions cut 0 bases from V and 2 bases from J, with 12 bases between. This CDR3 spans 15 amino acids. The CDR3 loop is CASSLEVTRAYEQYF. The CDR3 DNA is TGTGCCAGCAGCTTGGAAGTGACTAGAGCCTACGAGCAGTACTTC.

The V call is TRBV2, the J call TRBJ2-1; 11 positions match TRBD2. After removal of 7 bases from V and 6 bases from J, the junction contained 8 bases not matched to a gene. Germline CDR1 is SNHLY and CDR2 is FYNNEI. This CDR3 is 15 amino acids long. CDR3 sequence: CASNLLAGVSNEQFF. The CDR3 DNA reads TGTGCCAGCAACCTACTAGCGGGAGTTTCCAATGAGCAGTTCTTC.

The chain couples TRBV27 to TRBJ1-5; 7 nucleotides match TRBD1. The CDR3 is 15 residues long. Germline lookup yields CDR1 MNHEY and CDR2 SMNVEV (reference sequence). Losses at the gene ends were 4 bases for V and 6 bases for J; bases not matched to a gene: 9. For the CDR3, the DNA is TGTGCCAGCAGTTCGACGCTTACAGGGGTTCAGCCCCAGCATTTT. Protein product: CASSSTLTGVQPQHF.

V and J are TRBV18 and TRBJ2-7; 8 bases match TRBD2. Germline V gives CDR1 KGHSH, CDR2 LQKENI. The CDR3 is made up of 17 amino acids. J was trimmed by 5 bases and V by 2 bases; bases with no gene match: 14. CDR3 protein: CASSPSSKRELGHEQYF. The CDR3 nucleotides are TGTGCCAGCTCACCAAGTTCGAAGCGGGAGTTGGGCCACGAGCAGTACTTC.

As to this clone: The germline gene is not matched at one end of the junction; a read error may be the cause. The V call is TRBV7-7, the J call TRBJ2-5; D not resolved. Germline V lookup: CDR1 SSHAT, CDR2 FNYEAQ (reference sequence). CDR3 length: 12 amino acids. The CDR3: CASSLDRETQYF. For the CDR3, the DNA is TGTGCTAGCAGCTTAGATCGGGAGACCCAGTACTTC.

J is TRBJ2-7 and V is TRBV28, with a possible D match to TRBD1 (5 bases). Germline V gene sequence: CDR1 MDHEN, CDR2 SYDVKM. The V end was cut by 8 bases, the J end by 0 bases, with 5 bases between. CDR3 size: 11 residues. In DNA form, the CDR3 reads TGTGCCAGCGGGGCCTCCTACGAGCAGTACTTC. Translation gives CASGASYEQYF.

The chain is built from TRBV7-9 and TRBJ1-6; tentatively, D is TRBD1 (6 bases). V lost 7 bases, J lost 7 bases, and 20 bases lay in between. Germline values: CDR1 SEHNR, CDR2 FQNEAQ (reference sequence). This CDR3 comprises 16 residues. The CDR3 loop is CASTLGGGVGNSPLHF. The CDR3 DNA is TGTGCCAGCACTCTAGGGGGGGGAGTGGGGAATTCACCCCTCCACTTT. Full variable domain (outside the CDR3, taken from reference TRBV7-9 and TRBJ1-6): DTGVSQNPRHKITKRGQNVTFRCDPISEHNRLYWYRQTLGQGPEFLTYFQNEAQLEKSRLLSDRFSAERPKGSFSTLEIQRTEQGDSAMYLCASTLGGGVGNSPLHFGNGTRLTVT.